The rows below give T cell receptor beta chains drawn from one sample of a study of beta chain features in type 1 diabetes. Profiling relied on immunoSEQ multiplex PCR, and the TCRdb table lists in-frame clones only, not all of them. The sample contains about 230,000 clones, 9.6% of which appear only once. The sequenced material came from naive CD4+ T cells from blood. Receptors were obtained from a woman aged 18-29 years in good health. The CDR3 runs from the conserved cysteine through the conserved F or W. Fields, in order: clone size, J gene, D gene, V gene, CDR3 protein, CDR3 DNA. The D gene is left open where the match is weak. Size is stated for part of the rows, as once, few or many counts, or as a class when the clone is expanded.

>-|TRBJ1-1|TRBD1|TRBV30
CACRTGGAFTEAFF
TGTGCCTGTAGGACAGGGGGCGCATTCACTGAAGCTTTCTTT
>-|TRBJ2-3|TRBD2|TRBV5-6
CASSSGLVGGTDTQYF
TGTGCCAGCAGCTCGGGACTAGTCGGGGGCACAGATACGCAGTATTTT
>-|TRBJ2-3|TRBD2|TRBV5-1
CASSLFGGGASVSTDTQYF
TGCGCCAGCAGCTTGTTTGGCGGGGGGGCGAGTGTTAGCACAGATACGCAGTATTTT
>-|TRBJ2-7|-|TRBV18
CASSPSTYEQYF
TGTGCCAGCTCACCGAGTACCTACGAGCAGTACTTC
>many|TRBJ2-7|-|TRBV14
CASSQDWSHEQYF
TGTGCCAGCAGCCAAGATTGGAGCCACGAGCAGTACTTC
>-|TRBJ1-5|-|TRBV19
CASSIREDQPQHF
TGTGCCAGTAGTATAAGAGAAGATCAGCCCCAGCATTTT
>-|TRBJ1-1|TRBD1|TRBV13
CASSLARPYPRQGGWEAFF
TGTGCCAGCAGCTTAGCCCGACCTTACCCCCGACAGGGCGGATGGGAAGCTTTCTTT
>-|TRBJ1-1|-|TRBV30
CAWSQGGRAAFF
TGTGCCTGGTCCCAGGGCGGCCGCGCAGCTTTCTTT
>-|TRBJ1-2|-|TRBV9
CASSQSRQPLAYGYTF
TGTGCCAGCAGCCAATCCAGACAGCCCTTAGCCTATGGCTACACCTTC
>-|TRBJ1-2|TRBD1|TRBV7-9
CASSRDRGQGGYTF
TGTGCCAGCAGCAGAGACAGGGGGCAAGGTGGCTACACCTTC
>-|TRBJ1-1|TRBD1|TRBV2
CASSERTGNTEAFF
TGTGCCAGCAGTGAAAGGACAGGGAACACTGAAGCTTTCTTT
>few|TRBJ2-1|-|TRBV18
CASSPPSGDNEQFF
TGTGCCAGCTCACCACCTTCCGGTGACAATGAGCAGTTCTTC
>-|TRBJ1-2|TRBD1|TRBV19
CATNRRDSSDPNYGYTF
TGTGCCACCAACAGAAGGGACAGTTCGGACCCTAACTATGGCTACACCTTC
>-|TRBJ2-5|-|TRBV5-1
CASSLPGETQYF
TGCGCCAGCAGCTTGCCGGGAGAGACCCAGTACTTC
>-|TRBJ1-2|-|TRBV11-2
CASSSYGTPDYGYTF
TGTGCCAGCAGCTCATACGGGACACCGGACTATGGCTACACCTTC
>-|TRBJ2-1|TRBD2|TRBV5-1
CASSLGGGTTYNEQFF
TGCGCCAGCAGCTTGGGGGGGGGAACTACCTACAATGAGCAGTTCTTC
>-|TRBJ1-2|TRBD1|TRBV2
CASRGQGYGYTF
TGTGCCAGCAGGGGACAGGGTTATGGCTACACCTTC
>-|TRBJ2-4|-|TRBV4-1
CASSLQKNIQYF
TGCGCCAGCAGCCTACAGAAAAACATTCAGTACTTC
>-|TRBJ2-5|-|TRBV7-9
CASSRTVRGGQETQYF
TGTGCCAGCAGCCGGACAGTCCGAGGGGGCCAAGAGACCCAGTACTTC
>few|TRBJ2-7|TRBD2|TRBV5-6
CASSRLAGVGYEQYF
TGTGCCAGCAGCCGACTAGCGGGAGTGGGCTACGAGCAGTACTTC
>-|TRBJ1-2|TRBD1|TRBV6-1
CASSPDRARVYGYTF
TGTGCCAGCAGTCCCGACAGGGCACGGGTCTATGGCTACACCTTC
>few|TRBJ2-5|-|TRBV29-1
CSVVQSRFQETQYF
TGCAGCGTAGTTCAGTCGCGGTTTCAAGAGACCCAGTACTTC
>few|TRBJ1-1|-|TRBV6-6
CASSSSGMGTEAFF
TGTGCCAGCAGTTCTTCAGGGATGGGCACTGAAGCTTTCTTT
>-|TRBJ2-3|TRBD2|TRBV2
CAIIPGGGGREGIPDTQYF
TGTGCCATAATCCCGGGCGGTGGCGGGAGGGAAGGAATACCAGATACGCAGTATTTT
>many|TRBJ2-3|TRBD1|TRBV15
CATSRDRTGRDTQYF
TGTGCCACCAGCAGAGACCGGACAGGGAGAGATACGCAGTATTTT
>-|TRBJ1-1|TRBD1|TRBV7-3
CASSPSPDRVDTEAFF
TGTGCCAGCAGTCCTAGTCCGGACAGGGTGGACACTGAAGCTTTCTTT
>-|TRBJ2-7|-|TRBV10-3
CATGGARDYEQYF
TGTGCCACCGGGGGAGCCAGGGACTACGAGCAGTACTTC
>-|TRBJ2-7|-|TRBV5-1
CASSLDGSGTYEQYF
TGCGCCAGCAGCTTGGATGGGAGTGGGACCTACGAGCAGTACTTC
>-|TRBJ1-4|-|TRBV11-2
CASSPQRGPNEKLFF
TGTGCCAGCAGCCCGCAAAGGGGCCCTAATGAAAAACTGTTTTTT
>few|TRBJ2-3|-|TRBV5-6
CASSRDFSTDTQYF
TGTGCCAGCAGCCGGGACTTTAGCACAGATACGCAGTATTTT
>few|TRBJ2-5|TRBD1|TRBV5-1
CASSPGQGGETQYF
TGCGCCAGCAGCCCCGGACAGGGTGGGGAGACCCAGTACTTC
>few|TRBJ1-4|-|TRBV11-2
CASSSKNEKLFF
TGTGCCAGCAGCTCAAAAAATGAAAAACTGTTTTTT
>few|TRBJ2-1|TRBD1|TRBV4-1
CASRNGQGSNEQFF
TGCGCCAGCAGGAACGGACAGGGGAGCAATGAGCAGTTCTTC
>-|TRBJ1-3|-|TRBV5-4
CASSLDLGVGNTIYF
TGTGCCAGCAGCTTGGATCTGGGCGTGGGAAACACCATATATTTT
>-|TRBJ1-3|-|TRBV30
CAWRSGDHSGNTIYF
TGTGCCTGGAGGTCAGGGGACCACTCTGGAAACACCATATATTTT
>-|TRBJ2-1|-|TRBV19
CASTTRSSLNEQFF
TGTGCCAGTACCACCCGGAGTAGCCTGAATGAGCAGTTCTTC
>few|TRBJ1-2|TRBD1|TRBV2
CASSEFRDSRSFYGYTF
TGTGCCAGCAGTGAGTTTCGGGACAGCCGTTCCTTCTATGGCTACACCTTC
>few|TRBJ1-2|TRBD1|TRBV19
CASSFTTGGQKLYGYTF
TGTGCCAGTAGTTTCACGACAGGGGGCCAGAAACTCTATGGCTACACCTTC
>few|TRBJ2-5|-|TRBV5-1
CASSLAGIQETQYF
TGCGCCAGCAGCTTGGCCGGGATCCAAGAGACCCAGTACTTC
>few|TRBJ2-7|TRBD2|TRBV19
CASSQRTSGRAIYEQYF
TGTGCCAGTAGTCAAAGGACTAGCGGGAGGGCCATCTACGAGCAGTACTTC
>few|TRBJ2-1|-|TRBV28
CASSFPPWRSSYNEQFF
TGTGCCAGCAGTTTCCCCCCGTGGAGAAGCTCCTACAATGAGCAGTTCTTC
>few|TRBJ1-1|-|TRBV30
CALGTPNTEAFF
TGTGCCCTGGGGACACCCAACACTGAAGCTTTCTTT
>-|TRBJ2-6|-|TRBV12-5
CASGLATGTGANVLTF
TGTGCTAGTGGTTTGGCCACAGGAACTGGGGCCAACGTCCTGACTTTC
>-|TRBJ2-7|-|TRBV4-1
CASSQEVGGPHEQYF
TGCGCCAGCAGCCAAGAAGTGGGAGGCCCCCACGAGCAGTACTTC
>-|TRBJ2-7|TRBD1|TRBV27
CASSTGTGPYEQYF
TGTGCCAGCAGTACCGGGACAGGGCCCTACGAGCAGTACTTC
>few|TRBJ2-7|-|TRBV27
CASSLTYGQYEQYF
TGTGCCAGCAGTTTGACGTATGGACAGTACGAGCAGTACTTC
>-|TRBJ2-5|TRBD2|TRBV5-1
CASSLGGTSEETQYF
TGCGCCAGCAGCTTGGGGGGTACTAGCGAAGAGACCCAGTACTTC
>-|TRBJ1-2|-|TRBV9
CASSVGHTNYGYTF
TGTGCCAGCAGCGTAGGCCACACTAACTATGGCTACACCTTC
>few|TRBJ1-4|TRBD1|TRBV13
CASSYRQGAREKLFF
TGTGCCAGCAGCTACCGACAGGGGGCGCGTGAAAAACTGTTTTTT